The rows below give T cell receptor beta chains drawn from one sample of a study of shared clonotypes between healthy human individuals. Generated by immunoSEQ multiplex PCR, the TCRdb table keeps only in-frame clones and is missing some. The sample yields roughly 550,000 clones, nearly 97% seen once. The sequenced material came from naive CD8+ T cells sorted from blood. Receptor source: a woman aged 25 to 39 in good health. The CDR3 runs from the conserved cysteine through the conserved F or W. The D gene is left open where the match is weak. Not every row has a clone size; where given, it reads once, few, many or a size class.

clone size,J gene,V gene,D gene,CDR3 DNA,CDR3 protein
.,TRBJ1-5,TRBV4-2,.,TGTGCCAGCAGCCAAGATTGGGGGCAGCCCCAGCATTTT,CASSQDWGQPQHF
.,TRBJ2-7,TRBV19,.,TGTGCCAGTAGTATCGGGCAGGGCTCCTACGAGCAGTACTTC,CASSIGQGSYEQYF
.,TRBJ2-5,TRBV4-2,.,TGTGCCAGCAGCCAAGAAGACCCCCCCGCGATCGGGAAGACCCAGTACTTC,CASSQEDPPAIGKTQYF
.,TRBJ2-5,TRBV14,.,TGTGCCAGCAGCCTCACAGGAGTTCAAGAGACCCAGTACTTC,CASSLTGVQETQYF
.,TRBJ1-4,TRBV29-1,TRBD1,TGCAGCGTTCCCGGGACAGGGGGCCTTAATGAAAAACTGTTTTTT,CSVPGTGGLNEKLFF
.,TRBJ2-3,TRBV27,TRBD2,TGTGCCAGCAGTTTATTTCCCGGACTAGCGGGAGACTCAGATACGCAGTATTTT,CASSLFPGLAGDSDTQYF
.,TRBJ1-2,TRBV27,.,TGTGCTACCAGGGTTTCTAGCTATGGCTACACCTTC,CATRVSSYGYTF
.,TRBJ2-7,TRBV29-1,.,TGCAGCGTTGTACAACTGGGGTACGAGCAGTACTTC,CSVVQLGYEQYF
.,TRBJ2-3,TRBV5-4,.,TGTGCCAGCAGCTTGGGGGAATCTTCAGATACGCAGTATTTT,CASSLGESSDTQYF
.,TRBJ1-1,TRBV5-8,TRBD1,TGTGCCAGCAGCTTCGCCGGGACAGGGATAGTTGAAGCTTTCTTT,CASSFAGTGIVEAFF
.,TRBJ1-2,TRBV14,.,TGTGCCAGCAGCCAAGGTTTTAGGAGCAGGGAAAACTATGGCTACACCTTC,CASSQGFRSRENYGYTF
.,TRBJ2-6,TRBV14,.,TGTGCCAGCAGCCAAGATATCGGGGGGCCTGGGGCCAACGTCCTGACTTTC,CASSQDIGGPGANVLTF
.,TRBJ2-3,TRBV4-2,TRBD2,TGTGCCAGCAGCCTCTTTCTTATGGCGGGAGAAGGGGTCTCAGATACGCAGTATTTT,CASSLFLMAGEGVSDTQYF
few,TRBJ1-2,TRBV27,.,TGTGCCAGCAAGGACGGCGAATATGGCTACACCTTC,CASKDGEYGYTF
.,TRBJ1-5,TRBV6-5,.,TGTGCCAGCAGTCCCCAGGGAGATAGCAATCAGCCCCAGCATTTT,CASSPQGDSNQPQHF
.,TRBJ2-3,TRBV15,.,TGTGCCACCAGCCCGGACTTTGGACAGTCCACAGATACGCAGTATTTT,CATSPDFGQSTDTQYF
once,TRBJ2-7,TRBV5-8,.,TGTGCCAGCAGCTTGCAGGGATCCTACGAGCAGTACTTC,CASSLQGSYEQYF
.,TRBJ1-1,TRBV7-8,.,TGTGCCAGCAGCTCAGTCGCAGGGGCGGTCACTGAAGCTTTCTTT,CASSSVAGAVTEAFF
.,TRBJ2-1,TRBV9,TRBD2,TGTGCCAGCAGCGTAGTCGGGAGGAGCCACAATGAGCAGTTCTTC,CASSVVGRSHNEQFF
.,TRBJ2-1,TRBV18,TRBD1,TGTGCCAGCTCACCGGGGACAGATAATGAGCAGTTCTTC,CASSPGTDNEQFF
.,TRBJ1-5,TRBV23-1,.,TGCGCCAGCCGGGGGGAGACAGTGAATAATCAGCCCCAGCATTTT,CASRGETVNNQPQHF
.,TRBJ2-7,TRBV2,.,TGTGCCAGCAGTGAGTCGGGGGGCGGGTTCGAGCAGTACTTC,CASSESGGGFEQYF
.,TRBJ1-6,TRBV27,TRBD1,TGTGCCAGCAGCCTCACAGGGGTTCCCCTCCACTTT,CASSLTGVPLHF
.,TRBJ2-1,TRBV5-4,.,TGTGCCAGCAGGGTTGTGGAGGACAATGAGCAGTTCTTC,CASRVVEDNEQFF
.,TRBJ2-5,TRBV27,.,TGTGCCAGCAGTACCTGGGGTAGCGGTCCTCAAGAGACCCAGTACTTC,CASSTWGSGPQETQYF
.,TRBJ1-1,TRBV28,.,TGTGCCATTACCTCCCCCCAGGAGGGGAACACTGAAGCTTTCTTT,CAITSPQEGNTEAFF
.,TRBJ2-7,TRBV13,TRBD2,TGTGCCAGCAGCGCCCCTAGCGGAGAGTCCTACGAGCAGTACTTC,CASSAPSGESYEQYF
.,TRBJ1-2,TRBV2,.,TGTGCCAGCAGTGATTCGCAGTATGGCTACACCTTC,CASSDSQYGYTF
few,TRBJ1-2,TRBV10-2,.,TGCGCCAGCAGACCGCTCGACTATGGCTACACCTTC,CASRPLDYGYTF
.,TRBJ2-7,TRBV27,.,TGTGCCAGCAGTTTGGGGGGTTCCGAGCAGTACTTC,CASSLGGSEQYF
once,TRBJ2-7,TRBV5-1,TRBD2,TGCGCCAGCAGCTGGACTAGCGGGACTGGCGAGCAGTACTTC,CASSWTSGTGEQYF
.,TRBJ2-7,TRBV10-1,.,TGCGCCAGATGGGACTGGTTCTACGAGCAGTACTTC,CARWDWFYEQYF
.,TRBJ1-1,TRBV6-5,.,TGTGCCAGCAGTTACCGCGGGGGGTCGGACACTGAAGCTTTCTTT,CASSYRGGSDTEAFF
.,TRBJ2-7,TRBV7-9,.,TGTGCCAGCACTGGGGGAAGTGTGCTATACGAGCAGTACTTC,CASTGGSVLYEQYF
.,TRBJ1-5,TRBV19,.,TGTGCCAGTAGCCAAACCGGCGTGATAAATCAGCCCCAGCATTTT,CASSQTGVINQPQHF
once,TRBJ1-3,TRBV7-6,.,TGTGCCAGCAGCCCTAGTAGTGGAAACACCATATATTTT,CASSPSSGNTIYF
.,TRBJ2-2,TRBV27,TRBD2,TGTGCCAGCAGTTTATACGGGATCGGGGGGGTGGTCACCGGGGAGCTGTTTTTT,CASSLYGIGGVVTGELFF
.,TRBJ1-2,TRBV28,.,TGTGCCAGCAGTTCCGACAGAAAGGACAGACATAACTATGGCTACACCTTC,CASSSDRKDRHNYGYTF
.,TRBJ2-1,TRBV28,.,TGTGCCAGCACCCCGACCGGGACTTGGCGATCCAATGAGCAGTTCTTC,CASTPTGTWRSNEQFF
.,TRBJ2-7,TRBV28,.,TGTGCCAGCAGTTCTGGAGCGGGCGCCTACGAGCAGTACTTC,CASSSGAGAYEQYF
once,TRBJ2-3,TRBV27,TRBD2,TGTGCCAGCAGCGACGGGACTAGTACAGATACGCAGTATTTT,CASSDGTSTDTQYF
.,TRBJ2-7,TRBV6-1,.,TGTGCCACCACCTGGGGACCCAGCTACGAGCAGTACTTC,CATTWGPSYEQYF
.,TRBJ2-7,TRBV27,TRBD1,TGTGCCAGCAGGAGCTTCCCCGGGACAGCCCCCAACTACGAGCAGTACTTC,CASRSFPGTAPNYEQYF
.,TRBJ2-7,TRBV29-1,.,TGCAGCGTTACGGGTTTCTCCTACGAGCAGTACTTC,CSVTGFSYEQYF
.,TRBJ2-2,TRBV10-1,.,TGCGCCAGCAGCGACGTATTCGGGGGTGAGAAGACCGGGGAGCTGTTTTTT,CASSDVFGGEKTGELFF